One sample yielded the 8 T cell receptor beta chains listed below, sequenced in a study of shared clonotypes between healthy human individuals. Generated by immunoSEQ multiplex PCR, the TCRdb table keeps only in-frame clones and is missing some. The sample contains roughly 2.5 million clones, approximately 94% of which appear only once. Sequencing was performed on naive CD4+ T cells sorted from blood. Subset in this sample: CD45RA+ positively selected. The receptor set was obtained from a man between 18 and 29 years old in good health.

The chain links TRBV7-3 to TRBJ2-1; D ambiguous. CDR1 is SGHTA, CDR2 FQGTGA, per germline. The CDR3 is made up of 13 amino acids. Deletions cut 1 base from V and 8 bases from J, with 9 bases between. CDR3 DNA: TGTGCCAGCAGCTTAAATGTGGGGTATGAGCAGTTCTTC. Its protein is CASSLNVGYEQFF.

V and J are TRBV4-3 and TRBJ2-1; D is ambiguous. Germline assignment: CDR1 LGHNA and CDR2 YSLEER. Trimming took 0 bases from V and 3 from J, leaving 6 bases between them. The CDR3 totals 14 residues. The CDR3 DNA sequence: TGCGCCAGCAGCCAAGATCGCATCTACAATGAGCAGTTCTTC. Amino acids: CASSQDRIYNEQFF.

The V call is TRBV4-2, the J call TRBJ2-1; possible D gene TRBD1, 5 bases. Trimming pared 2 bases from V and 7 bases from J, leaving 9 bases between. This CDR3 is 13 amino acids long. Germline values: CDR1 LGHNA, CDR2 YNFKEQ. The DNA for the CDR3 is TGTGCCAGCAGCCAACCGACAGAAAATGAGCAGTTCTTC. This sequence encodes CASSQPTENEQFF.

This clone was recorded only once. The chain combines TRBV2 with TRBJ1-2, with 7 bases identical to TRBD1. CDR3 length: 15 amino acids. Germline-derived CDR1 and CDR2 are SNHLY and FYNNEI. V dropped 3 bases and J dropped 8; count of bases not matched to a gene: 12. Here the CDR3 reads CASSDEGAQPLGYTF. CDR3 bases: TGTGCCAGCAGTGATGAGGGGGCGCAGCCACTAGGCTACACCTTC. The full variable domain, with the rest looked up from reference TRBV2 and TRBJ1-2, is EPEVTQTPSHQVTQMGQEVILRCVPISNHLYFYWYRQILGQKVEFLVSFYNNEISEKSEIFDDQFSVERPDGSNFTLKIRSTKLEDSAMYFCASSDEGAQPLGYTFGSGTRLTVV.

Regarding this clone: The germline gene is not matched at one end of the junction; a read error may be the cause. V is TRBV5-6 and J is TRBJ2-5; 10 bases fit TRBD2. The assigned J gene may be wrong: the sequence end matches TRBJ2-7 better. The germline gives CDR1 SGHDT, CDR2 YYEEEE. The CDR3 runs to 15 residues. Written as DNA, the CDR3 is TGTGCCAGCAGCTTAACTAGCGGGGCCTCCCACGAGCAGTACTTC. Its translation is CASSLTSGASHEQYF.

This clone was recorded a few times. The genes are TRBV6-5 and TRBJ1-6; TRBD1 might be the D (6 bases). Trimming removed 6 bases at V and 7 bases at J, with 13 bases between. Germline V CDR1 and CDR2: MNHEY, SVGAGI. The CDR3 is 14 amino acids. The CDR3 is CASSAGTPNSPLHF. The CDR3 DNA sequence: TGTGCCAGCAGCGCAGGGACACCGAATTCACCCCTCCACTTT.

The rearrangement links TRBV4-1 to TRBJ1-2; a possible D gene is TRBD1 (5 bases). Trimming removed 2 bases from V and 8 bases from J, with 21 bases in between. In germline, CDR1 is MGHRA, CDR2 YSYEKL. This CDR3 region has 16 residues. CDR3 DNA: TGCGCCAGCAGCCAACTCGCCGGGACGGGAAAATGGGGCTACACCTTC. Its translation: CASSQLAGTGKWGYTF.

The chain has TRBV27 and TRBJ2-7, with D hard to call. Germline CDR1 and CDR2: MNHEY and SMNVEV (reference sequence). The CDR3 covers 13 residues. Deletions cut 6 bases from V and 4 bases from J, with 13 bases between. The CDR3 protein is CASSPSDNYEQYF. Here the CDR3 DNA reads TGTGCCAGCAGCCCTTCCGACAATTACGAGCAGTACTTC.